These 18 T cell receptor beta chains came from one sample sequenced in a study of vaccination effects on CD4 cells after COVID-19. These receptors have no known antigen. Using immunoSEQ multiplex PCR, the repertoire was profiled, and TCRdb retains in-frame clones only, with some absent. The data show over 35,000 clones, around 80% seen once. At the end of about ten days of culture, CD4+ T cells were isolated. A positive SARS-CoV-2 PCR test fell between March and December 2020. Participants got two doses of BNT162b2 or mRNA-1273 vaccine. The material sequenced was CD4+ T cells from PBMCs cultured without peptide, taken after COVID-19 vaccination. These receptors all stem from a human donor who had a prior SARS-CoV-2 infection.

This chain uses TRBV3-1 (or the pseudogene TRBV3-2) with TRBJ2-7, with a possible D match to TRBD1 (5 bases). This CDR3 region has 14 residues. CDR1 and CDR2 from the germline V gene are LGHDT and YNNKEL (reference sequence). The germline V and J ends were trimmed by 1 base and 2 bases, with 9 bases remaining between them. Here the CDR3 reads CASSQGGITYEQYF. DNA for the CDR3: TGTGCCAGCAGCCAAGGGGGCATCACCTACGAGCAGTACTTC.

V usage is TRBV5-1 and J usage is TRBJ1-1; maybe TRBD1 (6 bases). V lost 6 bases, J lost 0 bases, and 15 bases lay in between. Germline CDR1 SGHRS, CDR2 YFSETQ. CDR3 length: 15 residues. Here the CDR3 DNA reads TGCGCCAGCACCCCAGGGGCGCACATGAACACTGAAGCTTTCTTT. Protein: CASTPGAHMNTEAFF.

The chain uses TRBV12-3 or TRBV12-4 and TRBJ2-5, with D unresolved. The CDR3 contains 13 residues. Trimming stripped 6 bases from V and 5 bases from J, with 13 bases between. DNA of the CDR3: TGTGCCAGCAGCCGAGAACGGCGGGAGACCCAGTACTTC. It specifies CASSRERRETQYF.

The V call is TRBV4-3, the J call TRBJ2-1, with 7 positions matching TRBD1. The CDR3 extends over 14 amino acids. Unmatched junction bases numbered 8, after V lost 4 bases and J lost 8 bases. CDR1 and CDR2 (germline): LGHNA, YSLEER. The CDR3 sequence: CASSLTGRWDEQFF. The CDR3 DNA is TGCGCCAGCAGCCTGACAGGGAGATGGGATGAGCAGTTCTTC.

The genes are TRBV9 and TRBJ2-6, with D possibly being TRBD1 (5 bases). V lost 0 bases and J lost 4, with 14 bases in between. From germline, CDR1 is SGDLS and CDR2 YYNGEE. The CDR3 spans 17 residues. CDR3 bases: TGTGCCAGCAGCGTAGTAGGGGCGAGTTCGGGGGCCAACGTCCTGACTTTC. Amino acid sequence: CASSVVGASSGANVLTF.

V is TRBV2 and J is TRBJ1-1; perhaps TRBD1 as D (5 bases). V was clipped by 4 bases and J by 5 bases, with 14 bases between them. This CDR3 comprises 14 residues. Germline V lookup: CDR1 SNHLY, CDR2 FYNNEI. In nucleotides, the CDR3 is TGTGCCAGCAGTGCTTTGACAGTTGGGACTGAAGCTTTCTTT. As protein: CASSALTVGTEAFF.

This chain links TRBV3-1 (or the pseudogene TRBV3-2) with TRBJ2-1; D unclear. CDR1 is LGHDT, CDR2 YNNKEL, per germline (reference sequence). This CDR3 is 14 amino acids long. The V end lost 1 base, the J end lost 9 bases, and 13 bases lay between the germline ends. Written as DNA, the CDR3 is TGTGCCAGCAGCCAAGCAATGTCGAGAAGTGAGCAGTTCTTC. Its translation is CASSQAMSRSEQFF.

The CDR3 spells CASSQAYWAGGAETQYF. CDR3 nucleotide sequence: TGCGCCAGCAGCCAAGCGTATTGGGCTGGAGGTGCGGAGACCCAGTACTTC. The chain combines TRBV4-3 with TRBJ2-5, with D perhaps TRBD2 (5 bases). Per germline, CDR1 LGHNA and CDR2 YSLEER. CDR3 length equals 17 residues. V was clipped by 1 base and J by 5 bases, with 20 bases between them.

This clone was seen only once. The V and J genes are TRBV18 and TRBJ2-7; D is undetermined. Per germline, CDR1 KGHSH and CDR2 LQKENI. The V and J ends lost 3 bases and 3 bases respectively, with 12 bases between them. The CDR3 extends over 14 amino acids. As DNA, the CDR3 is TGTGCCAGCTCACCGGTAGGGAATCGCTACGAGCAGTACTTC. Translation: CASSPVGNRYEQYF. Drawing the rest from reference TRBV18 and TRBJ2-7, the complete variable domain is NAGVMQNPRHLVRRRGQEARLRCSPMKGHSHVYWYRQLPEEGLKFMVYLQKENIIDESGMPKERFSAEFPKEGPSILRIQQVVRGDSAAYFCASSPVGNRYEQYFGPGTRLTVT.

The chain joins TRBV9 to TRBJ2-6; no definite D call. The CDR3 spans 14 residues. V was trimmed by 4 bases and J by 2 bases, leaving 7 bases between them. CDR1 is SGDLS and CDR2 is YYNGEE in the germline V gene. Written as DNA, the CDR3 is TGTGCCAGCAGCCCCAGTACTGGGGCCAACGTCCTGACTTTC. It translates to CASSPSTGANVLTF.

The table lists this clone with a few counts. V is TRBV18 and J is TRBJ2-7; 9 bases agree with TRBD1. The ends lost 2 bases at V and 7 bases at J; junction bases unmatched: 3. Germline lookup yields CDR1 KGHSH and CDR2 LQKENI. The CDR3 covers 13 residues. CDR3 DNA sequence: TGTGCCAGCTCACCATCTGGGACAGGGGAGCAGTACTTC. This translates into CASSPSGTGEQYF. The full variable domain, its missing parts supplied by reference TRBV18 and TRBJ2-7, is NAGVMQNPRHLVRRRGQEARLRCSPMKGHSHVYWYRQLPEEGLKFMVYLQKENIIDESGMPKERFSAEFPKEGPSILRIQQVVRGDSAAYFCASSPSGTGEQYFGPGTRLTVT.

This clone was seen a few times. The chain joins TRBV19 to TRBJ2-5; unclear D gene. The CDR3 is made up of 15 amino acids. V was clipped by 4 bases and J by 5 bases, with 17 bases between them. Germline assignment: CDR1 LNHDA and CDR2 SQIVND (reference sequence). The CDR3 here is CASSNGANAEETQYF. The DNA for the CDR3 is TGTGCCAGTAGTAACGGTGCAAACGCTGAGGAGACCCAGTACTTC.

This clone has just one count. V gene TRBV19 combines with J gene TRBJ1-5, with TRBD1 as a possible D gene (6 bases). This CDR3 is 15 amino acids long. Trimming shortened V by 9 bases and J by 3 bases, and 18 bases separated the two germline ends. Germline V gives CDR1 LNHDA, CDR2 SQIVND (reference sequence). The CDR3 coding sequence is TGTGCCAGCGCTCACAGGGAAGGGAACAATCAGCCCCAGCATTTT. This translates into CASAHREGNNQPQHF.

V usage is TRBV9 and J usage is TRBJ2-3, with 10 bases that match TRBD1. CDR1 and CDR2 (germline): SGDLS, YYNGEE. CDR3 length: 16 amino acids. V trimming: 0 bases; J trimming: 5 bases; junction bases outside the gene matches: 6. In DNA form, the CDR3 reads TGTGCCAGCAGCGTAGCTGGGACAGGGGTCGTAGATACGCAGTATTTT. Its translation is CASSVAGTGVVDTQYF.

The chain has TRBV10-3 and TRBJ2-5, with TRBD2 matching 7 bases. This CDR3 is built from 14 residues. V was pared by 5 bases and J by 0 bases, with 3 bases of the junction left unmatched. CDR1 and CDR2 (germline): ENHRY, SYGVKD. The CDR3 nucleotides read TGTGCCATCAGTTTTCGGGAGGACCAAGAGACCCAGTACTTC. Residues: CAISFREDQETQYF.

The gene calls are TRBV6-1 and TRBJ1-2; maybe TRBD1 (6 bases). CDR1 is MNHNS and CDR2 is SASEGT in the germline V gene. The CDR3 runs to 14 residues. With 1 base removed from V and 4 bases from J, the gap between germline ends came to 10 bases. The CDR3 DNA sequence: TGTGCCAGCAGTGAAGGGGACACCATCTATGGCTACACCTTC. Its protein is CASSEGDTIYGYTF.

This clone was counted only a few times. The chain employs TRBV3-1 (or the pseudogene TRBV3-2) and TRBJ1-1, with 7 bases identical to TRBD1. The CDR3 loop spans 13 amino acids. V shed 2 bases, J shed 11 bases, and the junction held 8 bases outside the gene matches. Germline-derived CDR1 and CDR2 are LGHDT and YNNKEL (reference sequence). As DNA, the CDR3 is TGTGCCAGCAGCCAAATTAGACAGGGTAACGCTTTCTTT. Protein sequence: CASSQIRQGNAFF.

The V and J genes are TRBV18 and TRBJ2-7; 13 bases map to TRBD2. CDR3 size: 16 residues. Germline CDR1 KGHSH, CDR2 LQKENI. Unmatched junction bases numbered 12, after V lost 6 bases and J lost 7 bases. In DNA form, the CDR3 reads TGTGCCAGCTCTCCCGGACTAGCGGGAGTGGCGGGGGAGCAGTACTTC. This codes for CASSPGLAGVAGEQYF.